This T cell receptor (beta chain) derives from a study of cytomegalovirus exposure and HLA in healthy donors. This PCR relied on a set of 60 Vbeta primers and 13 Jbeta primers. Data came from immunoSEQ multiplex PCR; TCRdb stores just in-frame clones and leaves some out. The sample lists some 130,000 clones, around four fifths occurring once. Looked up from germline, CDR1 is PRHDT and CDR2 is FYEKMQ (reference sequence). After removal of 5 bases from V and 2 bases from J, the junction contained 14 bases not matched to a gene. The CDR3 sequence is 17 residues long. This TCR was sampled from a male donor in good health and CMV-seropositive. The chain uses TRBV13 and TRBJ1-2, with 7 bases aligning to TRBD1. What was sequenced was PBMCs. CDR3 protein: CASSARTGGALNYGYTF. In nucleotides, the CDR3 is TGTGCCAGCAGCGCCCGGACAGGTGGGGCCTTAAACTATGGCTACACCTTC.